One sample yielded the 23 T cell receptor beta chains listed below, sequenced in a study of identical twins. TCRdb independently ran MiXCR on the 5' RACE reads; one entry per CDR3 protein. Of 750,000 to 950,000 distinct CDR3 sequences in the sample, approximately 13% were seen once. The same specimen was also included in a second study, on yellow fever vaccine responses in identical twins.

Specimen: PBMCs. The receptors were gathered from a woman aged 18-29 years in good health.

The chain carries TRBV24-1 and TRBJ2-5, with D uncertain. Trimming took 6 bases from V and 1 from J, leaving 8 bases between them. This CDR3 spans 13 amino acids. The germline gives CDR1 KGHDR, CDR2 SFDVKD. The CDR3 DNA sequence: TGTGCCACCAGTAGACGGCTCCAAGAGACCCAGTACTTC. It translates to CATSRRLQETQYF.

At least ten counts were recorded for this clonotype. The chain has TRBV5-1 and TRBJ2-2; tentative D call: TRBD1 (5 bases). This CDR3 is built from 15 residues. Trimming removed 2 bases from V and 0 bases from J, with 8 bases in between. Germline V gene sequence: CDR1 SGHRS, CDR2 YFSETQ. CDR3: CASSFAGPNTGELFF. The CDR3 DNA is TGCGCCAGCAGCTTTGCAGGGCCGAACACCGGGGAGCTGTTTTTT.

This clonotype was seen a handful of times. The genes are TRBV28 and TRBJ2-2; 7 nucleotides align to TRBD1. V gave up 7 bases and J gave up 0 bases; unmatched junction bases: 5. The germline V gene encodes CDR1 MDHEN and CDR2 SYDVKM. CDR3 length equals 15 residues. In DNA, the CDR3 is TGTGCCAGCACCACGGACAGGACGAACACCGGGGAGCTGTTTTTT. Translating it yields CASTTDRTNTGELFF.

This clonotype was found many times. The chain joins TRBV5-1 to TRBJ2-1; 9 bases fit TRBD2. CDR1 and CDR2 from the germline V gene are SGHRS and YFSETQ. Unmatched junction bases numbered 21, after V lost 1 base and J lost 7 bases. CDR3 length: 20 amino acids. For the CDR3, the DNA is TGCGCCAGCAGCTTGACAGGACTAGCGAGGTCCCCGACGTGGGCTAATGAGCAGTTCTTC. Amino acids: CASSLTGLARSPTWANEQFF.

This clonotype has ten or more counts. This chain links TRBV12-3 or TRBV12-4 with TRBJ2-2; D may be TRBD1 or TRBD2 (7 bases each). The CDR3 totals 13 residues. Trimming shortened V by 10 bases and J by 5 bases, and 14 bases separated the two germline ends. DNA of the CDR3: TGTGCCATATCGCAGGGGGGGACCGGGGAGCTGTTTTTT. This sequence encodes CAISQGGTGELFF.

In its sample, this clonotype was seen many times. This rearrangement joins TRBV28 to TRBJ2-1; D is possibly TRBD2 (6 bases). The CDR3 has 17 residues. Germline V gene data show CDR1 as MDHEN and CDR2 as SYDVKM. V dropped 2 bases and J dropped 2 bases, with 16 bases sitting between them. CDR3 loop: CASSLTWRELPYNEQFF. The CDR3 coding sequence is TGTGCCAGCAGTTTAACCTGGAGGGAGTTGCCCTACAATGAGCAGTTCTTC.

This clonotype came up a few times. This chain connects TRBV7-6 to TRBJ2-3; D may be TRBD2 (6 bases). The V end was cut by 1 base, the J end by 1 base, with 15 bases between. The germline V gene has CDR1 SGHVS and CDR2 FNYEAQ. This CDR3 contains 17 residues. CDR3 amino acids: CASSLEVPLAGTDTQYF. CDR3 nucleotide sequence: TGTGCCAGCAGCTTAGAGGTACCACTAGCCGGCACAGATACGCAGTATTTT.

This clonotype appeared a few times. The rearrangement joins TRBV10-3 to TRBJ1-1, with D unclear. This CDR3 has 12 residues. Germline V gives CDR1 ENHRY, CDR2 SYGVKD. V was trimmed by 2 bases and J by 2 bases, leaving 3 bases between them. CDR3 coding DNA: TGTGCCATCAGTGAGACCAACACTGAAGCTTTCTTT. It is translated as CAISETNTEAFF.

The rearrangement joins TRBV10-2 to TRBJ1-3; no clear D gene. The germline V and J ends were trimmed by 7 bases and 15 bases, with 7 bases remaining between them. Germline-derived CDR1 and CDR2 are WSHSY and SAAADI. The CDR3 is made up of 8 amino acids. CDR3 coding DNA: TGCGCCAGCAACGAGCCATATTTT. Residues: CASNEPYF.

The J gene is TRBJ2-7, the V gene TRBV2; 10 nucleotides agree with TRBD2. The V and J ends lost 4 bases and 3 bases, in that order; junction bases with no gene match: 12. Looked up from germline, CDR1 is SNHLY and CDR2 is FYNNEI. The CDR3 has 17 amino acids. Here the CDR3 reads CASSGTLAGVLGYEQYF. The CDR3 DNA reads as TGTGCCAGCAGTGGTACGCTAGCGGGAGTTCTAGGCTACGAGCAGTACTTC.

This chain links TRBV7-8 with TRBJ2-7; 8 nucleotides agree with TRBD2. V was pared by 1 base and J by 4 bases, with 3 bases of the junction left unmatched. Germline CDR1 and CDR2: SGHVS and FQNEAQ. There are 14 residues in the CDR3. The CDR3 loop reads CASSLEVAGYEQYV. DNA of the CDR3: TGTGCCAGCAGCTTAGAGGTAGCGGGGTACGAGCAGTACGTC.

This clonotype was seen ten or more times. The rearrangement links TRBV4-1 to TRBJ1-1; weak D call: TRBD1 (6 bases). CDR1 is MGHRA, CDR2 YSYEKL, per germline. V lost 5 bases to trimming and J lost 0 bases, with 19 bases between them. CDR3 size: 17 residues. The CDR3 DNA is TGCGCCAGCAGCGAAAGGGGCAGGGGTAAGATGAACACTGAAGCTTTCTTT. This codes for CASSERGRGKMNTEAFF.

This clonotype came up a few times. The chain is built from TRBV27 and TRBJ2-3, with TRBD2 matching 9 bases. This CDR3 has 19 residues. After removal of 5 bases from V and 4 bases from J, the junction contained 19 bases not matched to a gene. Germline loops: CDR1 MNHEY, CDR2 SMNVEV (reference sequence). In DNA form, the CDR3 reads TGTGCCAGCAGTCCACCGGCCGCTTCCATAGCGGGAGTTTCAGATACGCAGTATTTT. Translated: CASSPPAASIAGVSDTQYF.

This clonotype was recorded only once. This chain links TRBV19 with TRBJ1-5; TRBD1 aligns across 8 bases. The CDR3 has 16 amino acids. The ends lost 2 bases at V and 3 bases at J; junction bases unmatched: 6. Looked up from germline, CDR1 is LNHDA and CDR2 is SQIVND (reference sequence). As DNA, the CDR3 is TGTGCCAGTAGTATAATAAGGACAGGGTACAATCAGCCCCAGCATTTT. Residues: CASSIIRTGYNQPQHF.

This clonotype has more than one count but fewer than ten. The V gene is TRBV4-2, the J gene TRBJ2-5; D not resolved. Trimming cost V 4 bases and J 5 bases, with 17 bases left between them. In germline, CDR1 is LGHNA, CDR2 YNFKEQ. The CDR3 runs 15 residues. CDR3 amino acids: CASSLGRGEEETQYF. CDR3 DNA sequence: TGTGCCAGCAGCCTCGGCCGTGGAGAGGAGGAGACCCAGTACTTC.

The genes are TRBV28 and TRBJ2-2; 12 positions match TRBD2. The junction had 3 bases not matched to a gene; V was cut back by 3 bases and J by 1 base. The CDR3 has 17 residues. Germline loops: CDR1 MDHEN, CDR2 SYDVKM. The CDR3 loop reads CASSLRTSGMNTGELFF. Here the CDR3 DNA reads TGTGCCAGCAGTTTGAGGACTAGCGGGATGAACACCGGGGAGCTGTTTTTT.

CDR3 DNA sequence: TGTGCCAGCATACGGGACAGGGGGTGGTCCTACAATGAGCAGTTCTTC. This translates into CASIRDRGWSYNEQFF. The chain employs TRBV6-1 and TRBJ2-1, with 11 bases that match TRBD1. The V segment lost 7 bases and the J segment 1 base; nucleotides outside the gene matches: 6. The CDR3 sequence is 16 residues long. Germline values: CDR1 MNHNS, CDR2 SASEGT.

This clonotype was detected a few times. V is TRBV6-1 and J is TRBJ2-6; 7 bases align to TRBD1. Germline CDR1 MNHNS, CDR2 SASEGT. This CDR3 has 16 amino acids. The ends lost 5 bases at V and 0 bases at J; junction bases unmatched: 4. The CDR3 DNA reads TGTGCCAGCAGTCATGGGACAGACTCTGGGGCCAACGTCCTGACTTTC. Its translation: CASSHGTDSGANVLTF.

This rearrangement joins TRBV7-9 to TRBJ1-2; weak D call: TRBD1 (6 bases). Trimming removed 3 bases at V and 5 bases at J, with 13 bases between. This CDR3 is 14 amino acids long. From germline, CDR1 is SEHNR and CDR2 FQNEAQ (reference sequence). The CDR3 nucleotides are TGTGCCAGCAGCTTTGGTGACAGGACATATGGCTACACCTTC. Residues: CASSFGDRTYGYTF.

This clonotype showed up just a few times. V and J are TRBV6-5 and TRBJ1-4; D call uncertain. Trimming took off 0 bases at V and 4 bases at J, with 9 bases between the two ends. CDR3 length: 15 amino acids. CDR1 is MNHEY, CDR2 SVGAGI, per germline. DNA for the CDR3: TGTGCCAGCAGTTACTCGTCGGGAAATAATGAAAAACTGTTTTTT. Translating it yields CASSYSSGNNEKLFF.

A few counts support this clonotype. This rearrangement joins TRBV6-2 or TRBV6-3 to TRBJ2-1; 12 bases fit TRBD2. From germline, CDR1 is MNHEY and CDR2 SVGEGT. CDR3 size: 16 residues. The trim removed 7 bases at V and 5 bases at J, leaving 9 bases unmatched. CDR3 nucleotide sequence: TGTGCCAGCACTTGGGGACGACTAGCGGGGGACAATGAGCAGTTCTTC. The encoded protein is CASTWGRLAGDNEQFF.

V is TRBV10-2 and J is TRBJ2-7, with unresolved D. The CDR3 spans 12 residues. Germline loops: CDR1 WSHSY, CDR2 SAAADI. The V gene lost 3 bases and the J gene lost 6 bases, with 9 bases spanning the gap. This CDR3 is CASSEGFAEQYF. The CDR3 DNA sequence: TGCGCCAGCAGTGAAGGTTTTGCCGAGCAGTACTTC.

The J gene is TRBJ1-1, the V gene TRBV6-5; D perhaps matches TRBD1 (6 bases). This CDR3 is 16 amino acids long. Trimming cost V 2 bases and J 0 bases, with 13 bases left between them. In germline, CDR1 is MNHEY, CDR2 SVGAGI. Here the CDR3 reads CASSYTQGSLNTEAFF. In DNA, the CDR3 is TGTGCCAGCAGTTACACACAGGGCTCGCTGAACACTGAAGCTTTCTTT.